This T cell receptor beta chain was profiled in a study of CD8 T cells in ankylosing spondylitis (dated by TCRdb to the late 2010s). About the full investigation: To find TCR variants linked to disease, the study profiled T cell receptor beta repertoires in ankylosing spondylitis patients and healthy donors. Peripheral blood samples were taken, and synovial fluid was additionally collected from ankylosing spondylitis patients. In total, the full study cohort was made up of roughly 110 healthy donors and 25 ankylosing spondylitis patients.

V trim: 4 bases; J trim: 3 bases; unmatched bases: 3. As encoded in the germline V gene, CDR1 is MNHEY while CDR2 is SVGAGI. Inclusive of the bounding cysteine and phenylalanine, the CDR3 is 15 residues long. Only the CDR3 part of the read is kept: 45 bases, read in frame from the first base. Broad study findings and their caveats: A CD8+ phenotype was shown by the disease-linked clones, which were found at relatively low frequencies in peripheral blood. Some TCR beta motif variants had previously been reported in synovial fluid and blood of reactive arthritis patients, which suggested common disease-initiation mechanisms. The disease-linked clones were reported as significantly enriched in matched synovial fluid samples from ankylosing spondylitis patients. A TCR beta motif made up of about eight highly homologous amino acid variants appeared to be characteristic of blood from ankylosing spondylitis patients.

This clonotype was picked up many times. Its antigen remains undetermined. There are no base qualities to consult, and no much larger clone falls within one base. The sequencer listed for this sample is Illumina HiSeq 2500. TCR beta libraries were prepared by quantitative 5'-RACE with molecular barcodes. The study's own analysis went as follows. Disease-linked TCR variants were identified with a new computational method built on a probabilistic model of VDJ rearrangement. TCRdb's own reprocessing of the public reads used fastp at Q25 and MiXCR and kept productive beta chains. CDR3 protein duplicates are merged, each entry listing the most common genes and DNA. The V and J calls here are based on TCRdb, not the publication. This sample has 330,000 or so distinct CDR3 sequences in its table, and 8% of those were observed once. The ten largest clones represent roughly 14% of the sample.

The specimen sequenced was blood, either unsorted or a sorted T cell fraction (not recorded which). The sequence is built from TRBV6-5 and TRBJ2-7; 13 central bases correspond to TRBD2. The source of this sequence is a male donor with ankylosing spondylitis. The DNA sequence is given as TGTGCCAGCAGTTCGGGGACTAGCGGGATCTACGAGCAGTACTTC. Translated, this gives CASSSGTSGIYEQYF.